This TCR beta chain was sequenced during a study of blood T cell repertoires in COVID-19. The CDR3 has 15 amino acids. The V end was cut by 1 base, the J end by 7 bases, with 14 bases between. Germline lookup yields CDR1 MGHRA and CDR2 YSYEKL. Generated by immunoSEQ multiplex PCR, the TCRdb table keeps only in-frame clones and is missing some. Of over 150,000 clones in the sample, approximately 80% were seen once. Sequenced material: peripheral blood. The genes are TRBV4-1 and TRBJ2-1; TRBD2 might be the D (6 bases). This clonotype was sampled from a man in his 60s with acute or convalescent COVID-19. CDR3 sequence reads: CASSQGGAGRNEQFF. Written as DNA, the CDR3 is TGCGCCAGCAGCCAAGGGGGTGCAGGGAGGAATGAGCAGTTCTTC.